The present TCR beta chain was sequenced within a study of cytomegalovirus exposure and HLA in healthy donors. Study summary: About 85 million unique TCRs from HLA-typed donors were held in an early release of data. Among the roughly 400 genotyped donors, approximately 80% were placed in the Caucasian-associated ancestry cluster.

In the PCR, 60 Vbeta and 13 Jbeta primers were used. Sequencing was performed with immunoSEQ multiplex PCR; in TCRdb, only in-frame clones are kept and a portion is missing. The sample gives some 110,000 clones, approximately 80% of which show up once; around 3.4% is in the top ten. The CDR3 covers 14 residues. Germline V gives CDR1 SNHLY, CDR2 FYNNEI. Trimming removed 5 bases at V and 4 bases at J, with 14 bases between. With respect to this clone: The antigen is unknown.

General observations from the study: Within an earlier analysis, most TCR beta V segments proved productive either about 87% or about 30% of the time.

The sample comprised PBMCs. This rearrangement joins TRBV2 to TRBJ1-1; perhaps TRBD1 as D (5 bases). The receptor was isolated from a man aged 55 to 69 in good health and CMV-seronegative. CDR3 nucleotides: TGTGCCAGCAGTCCCCGGGGGGATGGCACTGAAGCTTTCTTT. This codes for CASSPRGDGTEAFF. The full variable domain, with the rest looked up from reference TRBV2 and TRBJ1-1, is EPEVTQTPSHQVTQMGQEVILRCVPISNHLYFYWYRQILGQKVEFLVSFYNNEISEKSEIFDDQFSVERPDGSNFTLKIRSTKLEDSAMYFCASSPRGDGTEAFFGQGTRLTVV.